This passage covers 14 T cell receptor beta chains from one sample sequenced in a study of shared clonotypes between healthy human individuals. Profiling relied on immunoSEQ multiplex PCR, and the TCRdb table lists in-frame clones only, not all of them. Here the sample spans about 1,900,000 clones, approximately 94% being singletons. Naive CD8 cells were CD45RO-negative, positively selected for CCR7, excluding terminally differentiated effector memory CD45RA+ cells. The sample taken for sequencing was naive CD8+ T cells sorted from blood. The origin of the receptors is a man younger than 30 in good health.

The CDR3 DNA follows: TGTGCCAGCAGCTTACTGCGACTAGCGGGGGGCGACGAGCAGTACTTC. Encoded protein: CASSLLRLAGGDEQYF. V is TRBV11-2 and J is TRBJ2-7; 13 bases agree with TRBD2. Germline V gene lookup returns CDR1 SGHAT and CDR2 FQNNGV. The V and J ends lost 2 bases and 5 bases, in that order; junction bases with no gene match: 6. This CDR3 is built from 16 residues.

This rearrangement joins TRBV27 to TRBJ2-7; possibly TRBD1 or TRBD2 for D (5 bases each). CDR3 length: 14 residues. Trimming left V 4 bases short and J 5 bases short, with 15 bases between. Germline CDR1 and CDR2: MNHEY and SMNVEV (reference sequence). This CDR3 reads CASSSRTEGNEQYF. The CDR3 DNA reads TGTGCCAGCAGTTCTCGGACCGAGGGGAACGAGCAGTACTTC.

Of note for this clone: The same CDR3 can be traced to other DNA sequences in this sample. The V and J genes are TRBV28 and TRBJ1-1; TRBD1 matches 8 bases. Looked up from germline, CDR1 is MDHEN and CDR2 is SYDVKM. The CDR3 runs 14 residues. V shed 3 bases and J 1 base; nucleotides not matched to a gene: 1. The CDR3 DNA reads TGTGCCAGCAGTTTCAGGGGGCAGAACACTGAAGCTTTCTTT. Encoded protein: CASSFRGQNTEAFF.

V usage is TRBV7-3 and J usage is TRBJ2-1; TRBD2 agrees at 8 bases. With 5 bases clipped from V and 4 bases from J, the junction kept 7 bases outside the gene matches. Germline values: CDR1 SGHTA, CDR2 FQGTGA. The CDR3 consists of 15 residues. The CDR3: CASSQNSGEYNEQFF. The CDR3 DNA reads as TGTGCCAGCAGCCAAAATAGCGGGGAGTACAATGAGCAGTTCTTC. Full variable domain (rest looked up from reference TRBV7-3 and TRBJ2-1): GAGVSQTPSNKVTEKGKYVELRCDPISGHTALYWYRQSLGQGPEFLIYFQGTGAADDSGLPNDRFFAVRPEGSVSTLKIQRTERGDSAVYLCASSQNSGEYNEQFFGPGTRLTVL.

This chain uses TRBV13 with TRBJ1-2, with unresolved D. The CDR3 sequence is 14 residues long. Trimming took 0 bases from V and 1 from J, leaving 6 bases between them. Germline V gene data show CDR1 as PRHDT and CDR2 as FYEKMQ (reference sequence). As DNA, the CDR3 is TGTGCCAGCAGCTTAGGCAGCAATAACTATGGCTACACCTTC. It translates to CASSLGSNNYGYTF.

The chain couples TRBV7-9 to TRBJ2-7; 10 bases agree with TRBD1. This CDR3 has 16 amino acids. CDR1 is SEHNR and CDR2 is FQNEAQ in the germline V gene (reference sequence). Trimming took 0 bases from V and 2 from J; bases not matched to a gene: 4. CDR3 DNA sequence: TGTGCCAGCAGCTTAGCGATCGGGACAGGGGCCTACGAGCAGTACTTC. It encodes CASSLAIGTGAYEQYF.

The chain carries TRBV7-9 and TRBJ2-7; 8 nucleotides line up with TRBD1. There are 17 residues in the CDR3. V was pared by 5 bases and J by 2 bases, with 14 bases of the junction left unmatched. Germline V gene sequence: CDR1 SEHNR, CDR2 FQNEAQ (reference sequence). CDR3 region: CASSPSIGQGGTYEQYF. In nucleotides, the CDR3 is TGTGCCAGCAGCCCGTCCATAGGACAGGGAGGCACCTACGAGCAGTACTTC.

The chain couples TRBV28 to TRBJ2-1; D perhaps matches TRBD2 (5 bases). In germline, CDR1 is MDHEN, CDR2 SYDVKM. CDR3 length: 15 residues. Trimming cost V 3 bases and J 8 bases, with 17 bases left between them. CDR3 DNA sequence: TGTGCCAGCAGTTTGTTCCACCCAGGAGGATATGAGCAGTTCTTC. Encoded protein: CASSLFHPGGYEQFF.

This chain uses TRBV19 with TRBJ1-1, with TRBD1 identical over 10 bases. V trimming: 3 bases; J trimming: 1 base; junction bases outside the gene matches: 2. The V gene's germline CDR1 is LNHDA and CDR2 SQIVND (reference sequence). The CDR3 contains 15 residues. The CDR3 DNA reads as TGTGCCAGTAGTATGACAGGGGGCGCGAACACTGAAGCTTTCTTT. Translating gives CASSMTGGANTEAFF.

As DNA, the CDR3 is TGTGCCAGTAGTCCCGACGGGGGTTACACCGGGGAGCTGTTTTTT. Its translation: CASSPDGGYTGELFF. This chain uses TRBV19 with TRBJ2-2; possibly TRBD2 for D (6 bases). Deletions cut 5 bases from V and 3 bases from J, with 13 bases between. Germline CDR1 reads LNHDA; CDR2 reads SQIVND (reference sequence). The CDR3 consists of 15 residues.

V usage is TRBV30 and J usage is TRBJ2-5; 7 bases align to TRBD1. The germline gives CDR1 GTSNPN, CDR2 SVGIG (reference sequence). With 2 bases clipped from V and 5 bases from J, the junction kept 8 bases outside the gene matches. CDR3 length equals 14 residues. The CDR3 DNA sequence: TGTGCCTGGAGTTTTGGGACAGCTCTTGAGACCCAGTACTTC. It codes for CAWSFGTALETQYF. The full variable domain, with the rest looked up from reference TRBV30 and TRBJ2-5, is SQTIHQWPATLVQPVGSPLSLECTVEGTSNPNLYWYRQAAGRGLQLLFYSVGIGQISSEVPQNLSASRPQDRQFILSSKKLLLSDSGFYLCAWSFGTALETQYFGPGTRLLVL.

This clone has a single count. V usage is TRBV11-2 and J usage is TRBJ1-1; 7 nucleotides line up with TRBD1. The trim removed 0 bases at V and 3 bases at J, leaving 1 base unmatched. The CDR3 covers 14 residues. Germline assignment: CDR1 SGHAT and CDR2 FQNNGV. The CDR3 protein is CASSLEGQYTEAFF. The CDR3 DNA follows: TGTGCCAGCAGCTTAGAGGGACAGTACACTGAAGCTTTCTTT.

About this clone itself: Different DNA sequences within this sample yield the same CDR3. CDR3 protein: CASRDYYNEQFF. The CDR3 DNA sequence: TGTGCCAGCAGGGACTATTACAATGAGCAGTTCTTC. The rearrangement uses TRBV2 and TRBJ2-1; the D gene is possibly TRBD2 (6 bases). CDR3 length equals 12 residues. Germline CDR1 SNHLY, CDR2 FYNNEI. V dropped 6 bases and J dropped 4 bases, with 7 bases sitting between them.

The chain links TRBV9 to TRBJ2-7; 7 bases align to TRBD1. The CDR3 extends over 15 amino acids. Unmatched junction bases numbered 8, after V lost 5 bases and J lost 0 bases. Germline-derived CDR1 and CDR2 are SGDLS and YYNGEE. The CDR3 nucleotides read TGTGCCAGCAGTCAGGGACAGATCAGCTCCTACGAGCAGTACTTC. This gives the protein CASSQGQISSYEQYF.